This passage covers 27 T cell receptor beta chains from one sample sequenced in a study of technical replicates of blood from a few donors. Assay: immunoSEQ multiplex PCR; the TCRdb copy retains only in-frame clones and omits some. The data show around 69,000 clones, almost 98% seen once. Sequencing input: T cells isolated from PBMCs. The origin of the receptors is a human donor in good health.

The J gene is TRBJ2-3, the V gene TRBV7-9; 8 nucleotides match TRBD2. The V gene's germline CDR1 is SEHNR and CDR2 FQNEAQ (reference sequence). With 5 bases clipped from V and 1 base from J, the junction kept 8 bases outside the gene matches. The CDR3 consists of 16 residues. The CDR3 sequence: CASSPAAGEGTDTQYF. CDR3 coding DNA: TGTGCCAGCAGCCCCGCAGCGGGGGAGGGCACAGATACGCAGTATTTT.

The rearrangement uses TRBV2 and TRBJ1-2; D remains unclear. Germline V gives CDR1 SNHLY, CDR2 FYNNEI. V was cut by 8 bases and J by 4 bases, with 8 bases left in between. The CDR3 sequence is 11 residues long. DNA for the CDR3: TGTGCCAGCGAATCGGTCTATGGCTACACCTTC. It yields the protein CASESVYGYTF. Full variable domain (outside the CDR3, taken from reference TRBV2 and TRBJ1-2): EPEVTQTPSHQVTQMGQEVILRCVPISNHLYFYWYRQILGQKVEFLVSFYNNEISEKSEIFDDQFSVERPDGSNFTLKIRSTKLEDSAMYFCASESVYGYTFGSGTRLTVV.

The chain links TRBV9 to TRBJ2-2; the D is unclear. V gave up 0 bases and J gave up 6 bases, with 12 bases separating them. Germline assignment: CDR1 SGDLS and CDR2 YYNGEE. The CDR3 loop spans 15 amino acids. CDR3 amino acids: CASSVGSRSAGELFF. The DNA for the CDR3 is TGTGCCAGCAGCGTAGGATCCAGGTCCGCCGGGGAGCTGTTTTTT.

The chain carries TRBV6-5 and TRBJ1-5; 7 bases match TRBD1. This CDR3 has 15 residues. The ends lost 4 bases at V and 4 bases at J; junction bases unmatched: 7. Germline CDR1 MNHEY, CDR2 SVGAGI. CDR3 loop: CASSLTGDGNQPQHF. CDR3 coding DNA: TGTGCCAGCAGTTTAACAGGGGATGGGAATCAGCCCCAGCATTTT.

The chain recombines TRBV9 with TRBJ2-7; D may be TRBD2 (7 bases). Germline CDR1 and CDR2: SGDLS and YYNGEE. The CDR3 runs to 16 residues. V was trimmed by 3 bases and J by 2 bases, leaving 18 bases between them. CDR3 loop: CASSGGGGSEPYEQYF. CDR3 bases: TGTGCCAGCAGCGGTGGGGGGGGCTCGGAGCCCTACGAGCAGTACTTC.

The V and J genes are TRBV7-3 and TRBJ1-2, with 10 bases that match TRBD1. The ends lost 8 bases at V and 5 bases at J; junction bases unmatched: 2. The CDR3 is 12 residues long. The V gene's germline CDR1 is SGHTA and CDR2 FQGTGA. CDR3 DNA sequence: TGTGCCAGCGGGGGACAGGGGTATGGCTACACCTTC. As protein: CASGGQGYGYTF.

This chain uses TRBV4-1 with TRBJ1-2; 9 bases are a match to TRBD1. This CDR3 is 17 amino acids long. Losses at the gene ends were 3 bases for V and 3 bases for J; bases not matched to a gene: 11. The germline CDR1 and CDR2 sequences are MGHRA and YSYEKL. In DNA form, the CDR3 reads TGCGCCAGCAGCCAGCGCTGGACAGGGGCGGATGACTATGGCTACACCTTC. Translated, it gives CASSQRWTGADDYGYTF.

The J gene is TRBJ1-1, the V gene TRBV4-2; TRBD1 aligns across 11 bases. The CDR3 loop spans 15 amino acids. Trimming cost V 3 bases and J 5 bases; bases outside gene matches: 5. Germline V gene sequence: CDR1 LGHNA, CDR2 YNFKEQ. CDR3 in DNA: TGTGCCAGCAGCCACCACGGACAGGGGGCGACTGAAGCTTTCTTT. Translating gives CASSHHGQGATEAFF.

The gene calls are TRBV5-1 and TRBJ2-7; 7 bases map to TRBD1. The CDR3 length is 16 residues. The junction had 10 bases not matched to a gene; V was cut back by 4 bases and J by 0 bases. Germline CDR1 reads SGHRS; CDR2 reads YFSETQ. The CDR3 spells CASSPSPGQSSYEQYF. The CDR3 DNA reads TGCGCCAGCAGCCCCTCTCCGGGACAGAGCTCCTACGAGCAGTACTTC.

The chain is built from TRBV5-1 and TRBJ1-5; a weak D match, TRBD1 (6 bases). This CDR3 comprises 15 residues. Germline V gene lookup returns CDR1 SGHRS and CDR2 YFSETQ. The germline V and J ends were trimmed by 2 bases and 3 bases, with 12 bases remaining between them. CDR3 amino acids: CASSFSGGHNQPQHF. The DNA for the CDR3 is TGCGCCAGCAGCTTCTCGGGGGGCCACAATCAGCCCCAGCATTTT.

The CDR3 sequence: CAWTRGNQPQHF. As DNA, the CDR3 is TGTGCCTGGACCAGGGGCAATCAGCCCCAGCATTTT. The J gene is TRBJ1-5, the V gene TRBV30, with a possible D match to TRBD1 (5 bases). Germline CDR1 reads GTSNPN; CDR2 reads SVGIG (reference sequence). V was trimmed by 4 bases and J by 2 bases, leaving 6 bases between them. This CDR3 is 12 amino acids long.

The chain has TRBV29-1 and TRBJ1-1; possibly TRBD1 for D (6 bases). Germline lookup yields CDR1 SQVTM and CDR2 ANQGSEA. Trimming removed 2 bases from V and 1 base from J, with 8 bases in between. The CDR3 sequence is 13 residues long. This CDR3 is CSVETGQNTEAFF. The CDR3 coding sequence is TGCAGCGTTGAAACAGGGCAGAACACTGAAGCTTTCTTT.

The sample holds one count of this clone. The gene calls are TRBV27 and TRBJ1-5; D call uncertain. The V end was cut by 8 bases, the J end by 0 bases, with 14 bases between. The CDR3 totals 15 residues. Per the germline V gene, CDR1 is MNHEY and CDR2 is SMNVEV (reference sequence). The CDR3 DNA is TGTGCCAGCTCGTCAGAATTGTATAGCAATCAGCCCCAGCATTTT. Translating gives CASSSELYSNQPQHF.

The chain uses TRBV7-2 and TRBJ2-2, with TRBD1 as a possible D gene (6 bases). CDR3 size: 16 residues. The ends were cut back, 6 bases at V and 1 base at J, with 15 bases in the middle. Germline values: CDR1 SGHTA, CDR2 FQGNSA. In DNA, the CDR3 is TGTGCCAGCAGTGGAGGACAGCCTCTGAACACCGGGGAGCTGTTTTTT. This translates into CASSGGQPLNTGELFF.

V and J are TRBV30 and TRBJ2-1; TRBD2 matches at 14 bases. After removal of 1 base from V and 15 bases from J, the junction contained 5 bases not matched to a gene. The CDR3 length is 13 residues. CDR1 and CDR2 (germline): GTSNPN, SVGIG (reference sequence). The CDR3 reads CAWSGLAGGNAFF. CDR3 coding DNA: TGTGCCTGGAGTGGACTAGCGGGGGGGAACGCGTTCTTC.

The chain carries TRBV6-1 and TRBJ2-5; D remains unclear. V gave up 2 bases and J gave up 2 bases, with 12 bases separating them. The CDR3 has 15 amino acids. Germline loops: CDR1 MNHNS, CDR2 SASEGT. As DNA, the CDR3 is TGTGCCAGCAGTGAATTACAGTTCGTACAAGAGACCCAGTACTTC. It translates to CASSELQFVQETQYF.

This clone was observed a single time. V and J are TRBV14 and TRBJ2-1; TRBD2 matches 9 bases. Germline CDR1 and CDR2: SGHDN and FVKESK. This CDR3 is 20 amino acids long. Trimming at V came to 1 base and at J to 0 bases, leaving 13 bases not matched to a gene. The DNA for the CDR3 is TGTGCCAGCAGCCAAGTTCCGAGACTAGCGGCCCCAAGCTCCTACAATGAGCAGTTCTTC. Its translation: CASSQVPRLAAPSSYNEQFF.

The gene calls are TRBV19 and TRBJ1-3; possibly TRBD1 for D (6 bases). V dropped 8 bases and J dropped 2 bases, with 10 bases sitting between them. Germline assignment: CDR1 LNHDA and CDR2 SQIVND (reference sequence). The CDR3 covers 13 residues. CDR3 sequence reads: CASGEGAGNTIYF. The DNA for the CDR3 is TGTGCCAGTGGTGAGGGGGCTGGAAACACCATATATTTT.

The chain recombines TRBV28 with TRBJ1-1; 7 nucleotides align to TRBD1. Germline trimming cut 6 bases from V and 1 base from J; bases unmatched to any gene: 8. CDR1 is MDHEN and CDR2 is SYDVKM in the germline V gene. The CDR3 contains 15 residues. CDR3: CASSPWTGPNTEAFF. In DNA, the CDR3 is TGTGCCAGCAGCCCGTGGACAGGTCCGAACACTGAAGCTTTCTTT.

This rearrangement joins TRBV7-2 to TRBJ1-3, with D possibly TRBD1 on 5 matching bases. This CDR3 has 15 residues. Between the trimmed V and J ends, which lost 3 bases and 1 base, there was a span of 10 bases. Germline V lookup: CDR1 SGHTA, CDR2 FQGNSA. Here the CDR3 DNA reads TGTGCCAGCAGCTTTACGGGACTTTCTGGAAACACCATATATTTT. It is translated as CASSFTGLSGNTIYF.

The CDR3 protein is CASIPREVNNYEQYF. In nucleotides, the CDR3 is TGTGCCAGCATCCCCCGGGAGGTAAACAACTACGAGCAGTACTTC. The chain recombines TRBV28 with TRBJ2-7; 7 bases fit TRBD2. With V trimmed by 7 bases and J by 3 bases, 12 bases remained unmatched. Per the germline V gene, CDR1 is MDHEN and CDR2 is SYDVKM. The CDR3 length is 15 residues.

CDR3 DNA: TGTGCCAGTAGGAGGACTAGCGGGGTATACAATGAGCAGTTCTTC. Protein product: CASRRTSGVYNEQFF. This chain uses TRBV19 with TRBJ2-1; 12 bases agree with TRBD2. Trimming removed 6 bases from V and 4 bases from J; junction bases left unmatched: 4. Per germline, CDR1 LNHDA and CDR2 SQIVND (reference sequence). This CDR3 has 15 amino acids.

The table lists this clone with a count of one. J is TRBJ2-7 and V is TRBV10-3, with 12 bases that match TRBD2. V lost 5 bases to trimming and J lost 2 bases; unmatched junction nucleotides: 7. The germline V gene has CDR1 ENHRY and CDR2 SYGVKD. The CDR3 contains 16 residues. The CDR3 reads CAISLQGLAGTYEQYF. DNA for the CDR3: TGTGCCATCAGTCTACAAGGACTAGCGGGGACCTACGAGCAGTACTTC.

The genes are TRBV29-1 and TRBJ2-2, with D possibly being TRBD2 (5 bases). Trimming stripped 4 bases from V and 2 bases from J, with 14 bases between. Germline lookup yields CDR1 SQVTM and CDR2 ANQGSEA. This CDR3 has 15 residues. CDR3 bases: TGCAGCGTTGTTGAGGGCGGACCTAACACCGGGGAGCTGTTTTTT. Translating gives CSVVEGGPNTGELFF.

This chain links TRBV7-6 with TRBJ2-1; 9 bases line up with TRBD2. The CDR3 covers 18 residues. The germline V gene encodes CDR1 SGHVS and CDR2 FNYEAQ. With V trimmed by 1 base and J by 7 bases, 14 bases remained unmatched. This CDR3 is CASSLGASGEPIRNEQFF. The CDR3, as DNA: TGTGCCAGCAGCTTAGGTGCTAGCGGGGAGCCGATTCGTAATGAGCAGTTCTTC.

The V and J genes are TRBV12-5 and TRBJ1-2, with a weak D call TRBD1 (6 bases). The germline gives CDR1 LGHNT, CDR2 FRNRAP. The CDR3 sequence is 15 residues long. V lost 2 bases to trimming and J lost 3 bases, with 13 bases between them. The CDR3 DNA follows: TGTGCTAGTGGTTTGATTCCGGGACACCACTATGGCTACACCTTC. This gives the protein CASGLIPGHHYGYTF.

The chain is built from TRBV30 and TRBJ1-5; D remains ambiguous. This CDR3 contains 17 residues. The V and J ends lost 0 bases and 0 bases respectively, with 15 bases between them. Germline-derived CDR1 and CDR2 are GTSNPN and SVGIG (reference sequence). CDR3 residues: CAWSVLRTSNSNQPQHF. The DNA for the CDR3 is TGTGCCTGGAGTGTACTTAGAACGTCTAATAGCAATCAGCCCCAGCATTTT.